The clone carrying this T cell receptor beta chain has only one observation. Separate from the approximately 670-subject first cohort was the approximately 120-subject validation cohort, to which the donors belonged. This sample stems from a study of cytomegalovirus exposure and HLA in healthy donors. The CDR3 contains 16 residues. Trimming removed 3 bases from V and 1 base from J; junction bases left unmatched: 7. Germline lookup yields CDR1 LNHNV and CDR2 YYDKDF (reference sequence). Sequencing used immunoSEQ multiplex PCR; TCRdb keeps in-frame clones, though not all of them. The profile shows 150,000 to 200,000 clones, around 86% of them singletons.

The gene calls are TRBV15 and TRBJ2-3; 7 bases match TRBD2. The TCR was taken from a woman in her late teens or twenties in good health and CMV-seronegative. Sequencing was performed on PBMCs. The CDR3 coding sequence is TGTGCCACCAGCAGTGGGAGGGGTTTAGGCACAGATACGCAGTATTTT. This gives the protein CATSSGRGLGTDTQYF.